This TCR beta chain was captured by sequencing in a study of T cell responses to AZD1222 COVID-19 vaccine. Germline assignment: CDR1 SGHRS and CDR2 YFSETQ. V dropped 4 bases and J dropped 1; count of bases not matched to a gene: 7. CDR3 length equals 15 residues. Clones were sequenced by immunoSEQ multiplex PCR, and TCRdb holds only the in-frame ones, with some missing. This table has over 150,000 clones, 90% to 95% appearing once. Turning to this clone: Its antigen remains unknown.

Second-dose intervals of approximately 4 or approximately 12 weeks were pooled. General study findings and limits: Baseline seropositivity characterized only six AZD1222 recipients.

Sequences were derived from peripheral blood, sampled 28 days after the second AZD1222 dose. This receptor was identified in an adult who received the AZD1222 COVID-19 vaccine. The gene calls are TRBV5-1 and TRBJ1-1; 7 bases are shared with TRBD1. The CDR3: CASSPRQGWNTEAFF. The CDR3 coding sequence is TGCGCCAGCAGCCCCAGACAGGGTTGGAACACTGAAGCTTTCTTT.